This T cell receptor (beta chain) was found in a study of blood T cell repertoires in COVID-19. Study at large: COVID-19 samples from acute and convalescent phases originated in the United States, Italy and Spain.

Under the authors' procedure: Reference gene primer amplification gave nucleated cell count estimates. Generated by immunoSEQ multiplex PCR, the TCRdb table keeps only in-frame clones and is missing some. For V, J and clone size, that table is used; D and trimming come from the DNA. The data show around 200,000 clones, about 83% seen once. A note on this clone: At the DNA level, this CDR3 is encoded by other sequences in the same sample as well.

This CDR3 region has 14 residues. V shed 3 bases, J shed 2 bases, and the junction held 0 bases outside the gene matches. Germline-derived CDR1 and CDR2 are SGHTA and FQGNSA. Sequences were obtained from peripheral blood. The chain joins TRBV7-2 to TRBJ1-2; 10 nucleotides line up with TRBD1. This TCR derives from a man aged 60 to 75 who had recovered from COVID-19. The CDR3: CASSLGQGNYGYTF. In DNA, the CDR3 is TGTGCCAGCAGCTTGGGACAGGGGAACTATGGCTACACCTTC.